This record concerns one TCR beta chain sequence. Antigen specificity is unknown. This entry is derived from a study of T cell responses to AZD1222 COVID-19 vaccine. Sequencing was performed with immunoSEQ multiplex PCR; in TCRdb, only in-frame clones are kept and a portion is missing. The sample has about 170,000 clones, roughly 87% seen once. The V gene's germline CDR1 is SEHNR and CDR2 FQNEAQ (reference sequence). The V gene lost 7 bases and the J gene lost 1 base, with 13 bases spanning the gap. This CDR3 comprises 14 residues. Study-wide points: Repertoires were sampled only after the peak T cell response. Spike as a whole was targeted by vaccine-associated CD4 TCRs, dominant at 160-218 and 743-854.

This material consisted of peripheral blood, taken 28 days after the second AZD1222 dose. V usage is TRBV7-9 and J usage is TRBJ1-2; no reliable D call. The sequence was obtained from an adult who received the AZD1222 COVID-19 vaccine. The CDR3, as DNA: TGTGCCAGCACCGAAGACGCCGGTAACTATGGCTACACCTTC. Amino acids: CASTEDAGNYGYTF.